The 6 T cell receptor beta chains below come from one sample, sequenced in a study of vaccination effects on CD4 cells after COVID-19. Having been cultured for less than 12 days, the cells underwent CD4+ T cell isolation. Of the BNT162b2 and mRNA-1273 vaccines, participants received two doses of one or the other. This table comes from immunoSEQ multiplex PCR, and its TCRdb copy is limited to in-frame clones, with some not included. Here the sample spans under 55,000 clones, around 70% being singletons. What these receptors recognize is not known. This specimen consisted of CD4+ T cells from PBMCs cultured without peptide, obtained after COVID-19 vaccination. These receptors were obtained from a human donor who received a COVID-19 vaccine.

This clone was observed a handful of times. This chain joins TRBV5-1 and TRBJ1-4, with TRBD1 matching over 8 bases. The germline gives CDR1 SGHRS, CDR2 YFSETQ. The CDR3 contains 16 residues. The J segment lost 5 bases and the V segment lost 7 bases, leaving 13 bases of the junction unmatched. This chain's CDR3 is CASALNLGQANEKLFF. The CDR3 DNA reads TGCGCCAGCGCCCTGAACTTGGGACAGGCAAATGAAAAACTGTTTTTT.

V usage is TRBV5-4 and J usage is TRBJ2-3, with 12 nucleotides matching TRBD2. Losses at the gene ends were 2 bases for V and 1 base for J; bases not matched to a gene: 2. Germline-derived CDR1 and CDR2 are SGHNT and YYREEE (reference sequence). The CDR3 has 16 residues. CDR3 coding DNA: TGTGCCAGCAGCTTCCTAGCGGGAGGGGGCACAGATACGCAGTATTTT. Translation gives CASSFLAGGGTDTQYF.

This chain joins TRBV19 and TRBJ2-7, with D perhaps TRBD2 (6 bases). CDR1 and CDR2 from the germline V gene are LNHDA and SQIVND (reference sequence). The germline V and J ends were trimmed by 6 bases and 0 bases, with 15 bases remaining between them. The CDR3 extends over 15 amino acids. The chain's CDR3 is CASSSAGGNSYEQYF. CDR3 nucleotides: TGTGCCAGTAGCAGCGCCGGGGGAAACTCCTACGAGCAGTACTTC.

This clone was seen a handful of times. This chain uses TRBV5-4 with TRBJ2-3, with TRBD1 matching 7 bases. With V trimmed by 3 bases and J by 3 bases, 7 bases remained unmatched. The CDR3 has 15 amino acids. Germline assignment: CDR1 SGHNT and CDR2 YYREEE (reference sequence). The CDR3 loop reads CASSYLLQGTDTQYF. For the CDR3, the DNA is TGTGCCAGCAGCTATTTGTTACAGGGGACAGATACGCAGTATTTT.

The chain recombines TRBV9 with TRBJ2-3; D possibly corresponds to TRBD2 (7 bases). Germline V gene lookup returns CDR1 SGDLS and CDR2 YYNGEE. Trimming removed 4 bases at V and 1 base at J, with 19 bases between. The CDR3 covers 17 residues. The CDR3 DNA follows: TGTGCCAGCAGCTGGGGGGGCGGGAGAATGGGCACAGATACGCAGTATTTT. Its translation: CASSWGGGRMGTDTQYF.

V is TRBV24-1 and J is TRBJ1-2; D gene unclear. This CDR3 comprises 14 residues. Trimming stripped 3 bases from V and 0 bases from J, with 7 bases between. From germline, CDR1 is KGHDR and CDR2 SFDVKD. The CDR3 sequence is CATSDPSSNYGYTF. The CDR3 DNA follows: TGTGCCACCAGTGATCCCTCTTCTAACTATGGCTACACCTTC.